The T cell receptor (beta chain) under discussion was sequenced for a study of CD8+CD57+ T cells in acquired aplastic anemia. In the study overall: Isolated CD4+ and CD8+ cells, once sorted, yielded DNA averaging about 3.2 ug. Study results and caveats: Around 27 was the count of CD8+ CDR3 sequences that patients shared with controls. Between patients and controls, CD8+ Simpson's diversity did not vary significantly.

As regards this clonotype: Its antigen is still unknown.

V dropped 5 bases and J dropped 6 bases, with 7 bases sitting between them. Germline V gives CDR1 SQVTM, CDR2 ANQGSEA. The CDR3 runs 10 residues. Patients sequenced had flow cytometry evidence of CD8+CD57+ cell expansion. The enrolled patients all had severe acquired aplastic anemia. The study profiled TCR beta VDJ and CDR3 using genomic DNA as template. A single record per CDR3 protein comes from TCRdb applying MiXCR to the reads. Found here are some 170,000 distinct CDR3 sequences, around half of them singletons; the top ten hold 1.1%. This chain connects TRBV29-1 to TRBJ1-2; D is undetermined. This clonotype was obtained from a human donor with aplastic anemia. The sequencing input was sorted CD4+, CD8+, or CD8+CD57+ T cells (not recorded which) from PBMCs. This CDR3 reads CSVIRDGYTF. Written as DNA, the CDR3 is TGCAGCGTTATTCGGGATGGCTACACCTTC.